This T cell receptor (beta chain) appears in the sequencing data of a study of Ad26.COV2.S vaccination and SARS-CoV-2 variants (TCRdb year 2021). Some background on the complete study: Donors in the vaccine arm were drawn from COV1001, a phase I-IIa trial of Ad26.COV2.S in healthy adults that was multicentre, randomized, double-blind and placebo-controlled. The TCR-sequenced set comprised about 32 samples: around 20 Ad26.COV2.S vaccine recipients, 5 placebo recipients and 8 SARS-CoV-2 convalescent individuals. TCRbeta repertoire sequencing served as the tool for gauging how specific and how broad the SARS-CoV-2-reactive T cell receptors were following Ad26.COV2.S vaccination. Trial participants were randomized into five groups of five, in which low-dose or high-dose Ad26.COV2.S was given once or twice, or placebo was given on both occasions. Blinding of investigators to trial group allocation was maintained during experiments and outcome assessment. Ad26.COV2.S was given intramuscularly at 5x10^10 or 1x10^11 viral particles, as a single shot or as two shots 56 days apart. Results and caveats for the whole study, not just this receptor: After vaccination, substantial breadth of spike-specific CD8+ and CD4+ T cell responses was reported. Comparable non-spike TCR breadth was observed between vaccine and placebo recipients, consistent with only spike being contained in the vaccine. Spike-specific TCR breadth was higher in Ad26.COV2.S recipients than in placebo recipients (P = 0.0014). The study was not powered for comparison of responses between vaccine doses or regimens. The authors noted that total T cell responses may have been underestimated by the TCR breadth and depth analyses.

Concerning this clone itself: No antigen is known for it. Base qualities are not recorded, but no much larger clone differs from it by a single base.

This specimen's treatment or condition label, per the study, means: some 19 received Ad26.COV2.S at low or high dose, single or two shots; five or six received placebo; per-sample allocation not given. For vaccine and placebo recipients, repertoires were sequenced using samples collected on day 63 after the first injection. Cohort 1b enrolled 25 to 30 adults aged 18-55 years at a single site in Boston, USA, between 29 July and 7 August 2020. Ad26.COV2.S was a replication-incompetent adenovirus type 26 vector expressing a prefusion-stabilized SARS-CoV-2 spike protein from the original Wuhan strain. The immunoSEQ Assay was the method used to sequence TCRbeta CDR3 regions. After extraction, genomic DNA underwent amplification by bias-controlled multiplex PCR, followed by high-throughput sequencing. Per the original workflow: To quantify the absolute abundance of each unique TCRbeta CDR3 region, sequences were collapsed and filtered. T cell fraction was estimated by normalization of TCRbeta template counts to usable DNA, with usable DNA being measured through amplification of reference genes present in all nucleated cells. Repertoire TCRs were annotated as SARS-CoV-2-specific by exact matching of V gene, CDR3 amino acid sequence and J gene to a known reactive TCR set. The reference SARS-CoV-2 TCR set was derived from MIRA and filtered for enrichment in COVID-19-positive ImmuneCODE repertoires, a step that removed public or cross-reactive TCRs. Using the MIRA antigens, annotated TCRs were further analysed by specific ORF or by position within an ORF. Depth was the summed frequency of annotated unique rearrangements, while breadth was defined as annotated unique rearrangements over total unique productive rearrangements. Two-sided Wilcoxon rank-sum tests were used to compare TCR breadth between groups. TCRdb took over this immuneACCESS table, retaining in-frame rearrangements with V and J assigned. Such tables are incomplete; in checked studies, under half of the missing clones stem from an unresolved V gene, and the remainder is unexplained. Clone size and the V and J calls come from that table; the DNA yielded D and trimming. The sample data list about 460,000 clones, and about 88% of these were observed just once. Of the sample, 1.5% to 2% is held by the ten largest clones.

From the cysteine up to the phenylalanine, the CDR3 has a length of 15 residues. Left in the record is the CDR3 DNA by itself, 45 bases read in frame from the first base. Cut back by 4 bases and 4 bases, the V and J ends lie 16 bases apart. CDR1 and CDR2 were assigned from the germline V gene as MGHRA and YSYEKL. The TCR originated in a person between 18 and 60 years old who received the Ad26.COV2.S COVID-19 vaccine or a placebo. The sequence links TRBV4-1 to TRBJ2-5; TRBD2 could be the D gene, as 5 bases match. Sequenced material: peripheral blood, taken in a trial of Ad26.COV2.S vaccine versus placebo. The CDR3 reads as follows: CASSRWTEVPETQYF. The nucleotide sequence is given as TGCGCCAGCAGCCGATGGACGGAGGTCCCAGAGACCCAGTACTTC.